This is a list of T cell receptor beta chains from one sample in a study of cytomegalovirus exposure and HLA in healthy donors. The method was immunoSEQ multiplex PCR; TCRdb's version includes in-frame clones alone and lacks a portion of them. The repertoire holds about 200,000 clones, with approximately 85% as singletons. Input material: PBMCs. Receptors were obtained from a woman aged 35 to 49 in good health and CMV-seronegative. The CDR3 runs from the conserved cysteine through the conserved F or W. A D gene is named only where the DNA matches it firmly. Clone size is given for some rows only: seen once, a few or many times, or a class if the clone is expanded.

d_call: TRBD1; v_call: TRBV5-1; j_call: TRBJ2-7; clone_size: NA; cdr3_aa: CASKNRPVDRSYEQYF; cdr3_nt: TGCGCCAGCAAAAATCGCCCCGTGGACAGGTCCTACGAGCAGTACTTC
d_call: NA; v_call: TRBV5-1; j_call: TRBJ2-4; clone_size: NA; cdr3_aa: CASSEATSENIQYF; cdr3_nt: TGCGCCAGCAGCGAGGCTACGAGTGAGAACATTCAGTACTTC
d_call: NA; v_call: TRBV28; j_call: TRBJ2-7; clone_size: once; cdr3_aa: CASSLILRLAASSYEQYF; cdr3_nt: TGTGCCAGCAGTTTAATTCTTAGGTTGGCGGCGTCATCCTACGAGCAGTACTTC
d_call: TRBD1; v_call: TRBV7-2; j_call: TRBJ1-2; clone_size: NA; cdr3_aa: CASSLALARGLNYGYTF; cdr3_nt: TGTGCCAGCAGCTTAGCCCTAGCCAGGGGGCTTAACTATGGCTACACCTTC
d_call: TRBD1; v_call: TRBV28; j_call: TRBJ1-5; clone_size: once; cdr3_aa: CASRETTGDSNQPQHF; cdr3_nt: TGTGCCAGCAGGGAGACGACAGGGGATAGCAATCAGCCCCAGCATTTT
d_call: NA; v_call: TRBV6-1; j_call: TRBJ2-7; clone_size: NA; cdr3_aa: CDRSYTYEQYF; cdr3_nt: TGTGACCGGAGTTATACCTACGAGCAGTACTTC
d_call: NA; v_call: TRBV5-4; j_call: TRBJ1-2; clone_size: few; cdr3_aa: CASSTAGIYGYTF; cdr3_nt: TGTGCCAGCAGCACGGCAGGAATCTATGGCTACACCTTC
d_call: TRBD2; v_call: TRBV19; j_call: TRBJ2-2; clone_size: NA; cdr3_aa: CASSIIAGGPGGELFF; cdr3_nt: TGTGCCAGTAGTATTATAGCGGGAGGGCCGGGCGGGGAGCTGTTTTTT
d_call: NA; v_call: TRBV29-1; j_call: TRBJ2-7; clone_size: NA; cdr3_aa: CSVDRGDEQYF; cdr3_nt: TGCAGCGTTGACAGGGGCGACGAGCAGTACTTC
d_call: TRBD1; v_call: TRBV7-9; j_call: TRBJ1-4; clone_size: NA; cdr3_aa: CASSRQGIEKPFF; cdr3_nt: TGTGCCAGCAGTCGACAGGGTATCGAAAAACCGTTTTTT
d_call: NA; v_call: TRBV20-1; j_call: TRBJ2-7; clone_size: NA; cdr3_aa: CSARDIYEQYF; cdr3_nt: TGCAGTGCTAGAGACATCTACGAGCAGTACTTC
d_call: TRBD1; v_call: TRBV5-1; j_call: TRBJ1-2; clone_size: NA; cdr3_aa: CASREGTGGLVFYGYTF; cdr3_nt: TGCGCCAGCAGGGAAGGGACAGGGGGCCTGGTATTCTATGGCTACACCTTC
d_call: TRBD1; v_call: TRBV30; j_call: TRBJ1-5; clone_size: NA; cdr3_aa: CAWNEGAWNQPQHF; cdr3_nt: TGTGCCTGGAATGAGGGGGCTTGGAATCAGCCCCAGCATTTT
d_call: NA; v_call: TRBV9; j_call: TRBJ1-1; clone_size: NA; cdr3_aa: CASSVVGASATEAFF; cdr3_nt: TGTGCCAGCAGCGTAGTGGGGGCGTCGGCCACTGAAGCTTTCTTT
d_call: TRBD1; v_call: TRBV5-1; j_call: TRBJ2-6; clone_size: NA; cdr3_aa: CASSARTGHSGANVLTF; cdr3_nt: TGCGCCAGCAGCGCCCGGACAGGGCACTCTGGGGCCAACGTCCTGACTTTC
d_call: TRBD1; v_call: TRBV27; j_call: TRBJ2-1; clone_size: NA; cdr3_aa: CASSLEGTDYNEQFF; cdr3_nt: TGTGCCAGCAGCCTCGAGGGGACAGACTACAATGAGCAGTTCTTC
d_call: NA; v_call: TRBV19; j_call: TRBJ1-5; clone_size: NA; cdr3_aa: CASSIGQGGQPQHF; cdr3_nt: TGTGCCAGTAGTATCGGGCAGGGTGGACAGCCCCAGCATTTT
d_call: NA; v_call: TRBV29-1; j_call: TRBJ1-1; clone_size: NA; cdr3_aa: CSVIAANTEAFF; cdr3_nt: TGCAGCGTCATCGCGGCGAACACTGAAGCTTTCTTT
d_call: NA; v_call: TRBV29-1; j_call: TRBJ2-7; clone_size: once; cdr3_aa: CSVEAYSRKIF; cdr3_nt: TGCAGCGTTGAAGCGTACAGTAGGAAAATCTTC